This T cell receptor (beta chain) came from a study of shared clonotypes between healthy human individuals (dated by TCRdb to 2020 to 2021). In terms of the full investigation: A few men and two women, aged 18 to 49 years, made up the cohort. Each donor's leukapheresis produced roughly between roughly 0.85 and 9 billion PBMCs. The study deeply sequenced blood TCR repertoires of about five healthy adults to estimate repertoire size and the extent of clonotype sharing between individuals. Libraries were prepared and TCR repertoires were sequenced by different laboratories using diverse techniques, in order to increase sequencing depth and limit assay-specific biases. For each donor, CD4 naive and CD4 memory were each run on three plates, CD8 naive on two plates, and CD8 memory on one plate.

On the study overall, not on this receptor specifically: Larger estimated clonotype richness was generally found for naive subsets than for memory subsets. Because the study included only a small number of donors, the genetic and exposure-history diversity represented was limited. Higher generation probabilities were observed for clonotypes shared by all four sorted-subset donors than for non-shared clonotypes. When a few donors were compared, the shared fraction of clonotypes was about 5.2% for naive CD4, around 4% for naive CD8, roughly 2.5% for memory CD4, and approximately 0.4% for memory CD8. Even with the large sequencing depth, rarefaction of the sorted-subset datasets indicated that sequencing was incomplete. Sampling was restricted to blood, and TCR repertoires in tissue are likely to differ from TCR repertoires in blood. Pairwise subsampling indicated that sequencing depth was expected to affect the degree of clonotype sharing among donors.

TCR CDR3 regions were amplified from genomic DNA by multiplex PCR using the deep immunoSEQ assay. Extracted genomic DNA from each cell subset was distributed evenly across all wells of several immunoSEQ 96-well plates, and each plate was treated as a replicate. Each replicate PCR for sorted subsets received 150 to 250 ng genomic DNA, equal to roughly 33,000 T cell genomes. Purified libraries were measured with a Qubit 3.0 fluorometer, size-checked on a Bioanalyzer 2100, and measured again with the KAPA Library Quantification kit. A separate single-read 150-cycle Illumina NextSeq 550 flow cell was used to sequence each immunoSEQ 96-well plate. In the paper's pipeline: Because only junctional sequences without quality scores were contained in the immunoSEQ output, filtering matching that applied to full-length reads could not be performed. Sequences were annotated with PyIR, a Python wrapper for IgBLAST v1.9, and V/J genes and CDR3 were assigned using IMGT germline references. Reads with weak V/J assignments (E-value above 1e-6), missing CDR3, stop codons, out-of-frame junctions, or ambiguous translated residues were removed. V3J clonotypes were defined by identical inferred V gene, J gene, and CDR3 amino acid sequence. Percentage overlap between repertoires was computed as shared unique clonotypes divided by the size of the smaller repertoire. Three approaches were used to assess repertoire richness: RTK rarefaction, the Chao1 estimator, and Recon v2.1 estimates of unobserved clonotypes. OLGA was used to compute generation probabilities for all TCRbeta clonotypes that the gDNA method yielded from a handful of donors. This immuneACCESS table, as held by TCRdb, lists in-frame sequences with V and J called but not all clones. Of the missing ones, under half trace to an unresolved V gene in checked studies; the others have no known cause. V, J and clone size are taken as reported in that table, and D and trimming were inferred from the DNA itself. This sample has about 2.4 million clones in its table, and more than 85% of those were observed once. The ten most abundant clones make up more than 0.35% of the sample.

Concerning this clone: Its antigen is not yet known. One base away there is no much larger clone; base qualities are not given.

Healthy HIV-negative adults with no recently reported acute infections or vaccinations were included as donors. Only Caucasian adults living in Nashville, Tennessee, USA were represented among the donors. CD4+ T cells were enriched through magnetic negative selection, after which naive cells were positively selected on CD45RA and the remaining negative fraction served as the memory subset. Blood was obtained by leukapheresis, after which PBMCs were separated by Ficoll-Histopaque density gradient centrifugation and cryopreserved in liquid nitrogen vapor phase. Analytical flow cytometry was used to check the purity and quantity of each magnetically sorted T cell population. Genomic DNA was isolated from every sorted fraction and measured by UV absorbance on a Nanodrop 2000c. The V end gives up 7 bases and the J end 0 bases, leaving 7 bases in the junction not matched to a gene. Taken from cysteine to phenylalanine, the CDR3 has 15 residues. Solely the CDR3 DNA is kept, with 45 bases framed from the first base. CDR1 is given as SNHLY and CDR2 as FYNNEI, both from the germline V gene.

This sequence originates from a man between 18 and 29 years old in good health. Some clones in this sample may be carry-over from other donors' samples. Sequenced: naive CD4+ T cells from PBMCs. The cell subset or site label of this sample denotes: CD45RA+ positively selected. The chain joins TRBV2 to TRBJ2-7; 9 nucleotides in the junction match TRBD1. CDR3 protein: CASNSGQGYSYEQYF. At the DNA level, the sequence is TGTGCCAGCAACTCAGGACAGGGGTACTCCTACGAGCAGTACTTC. Here the CDR3 is joined to the reference TRBV2 and TRBJ2-7 genes, and the full variable domain is: EPEVTQTPSHQVTQMGQEVILRCVPISNHLYFYWYRQILGQKVEFLVSFYNNEISEKSEIFDDQFSVERPDGSNFTLKIRSTKLEDSAMYFCASNSGQGYSYEQYFGPGTRLTVT.